Presented here are 4 T cell receptor beta chains from one specimen sequenced in a study of blood T cell repertoires in COVID-19. Only in-frame clones appear in the TCRdb table, and some are missing; sequencing was by immunoSEQ multiplex PCR. The data contain some 320,000 clones, 80% to 90% of them singletons. Specimen: peripheral blood. Receptors were obtained from a woman in her forties or fifties who had recovered from COVID-19.

This chain joins TRBV11-3 and TRBJ2-5, with 9 bases aligning to TRBD2. V gave up 5 bases and J gave up 4 bases; unmatched junction bases: 11. Germline CDR1 is SGHNT and CDR2 is YENEEA. There are 16 residues in the CDR3. CDR3 loop: CASSPGVAGVRETQYF. The CDR3 bases are TGTGCCAGCAGCCCAGGGGTAGCGGGAGTCAGAGAGACCCAGTACTTC.

The chain has TRBV7-2 and TRBJ2-3, with 8 bases aligning to TRBD2. The length of the CDR3 is 13 residues. Germline lookup yields CDR1 SGHTA and CDR2 FQGNSA. After removal of 7 bases from V and 1 base from J, the junction contained 1 base not matched to a gene. CDR3 nucleotide sequence: TGTGCCAGCAAACTAGCGGGCACAGATACGCAGTATTTT. Protein: CASKLAGTDTQYF.

This chain joins TRBV7-2 and TRBJ2-1; the match to TRBD2 covers 11 bases. With V trimmed by 4 bases and J by 1 base, 6 bases remained unmatched. The CDR3 is 17 amino acids. Per germline, CDR1 SGHTA and CDR2 FQGNSA. The CDR3, as DNA: TGTGCCAGCAGCTCCTTTAGCGGGGGGGCGTCCTACAATGAGCAGTTCTTC. Its protein is CASSSFSGGASYNEQFF.

The sample holds one count of this clone. This chain links TRBV19 with TRBJ1-2, with D possibly matching TRBD1 (5 bases). Deletions cut 5 bases from V and 3 bases from J, with 13 bases between. The germline CDR1 and CDR2 sequences are LNHDA and SQIVND (reference sequence). CDR3 length: 14 residues. CDR3 DNA sequence: TGTGCCAGTAGTTCCCAGGGCAGGGACTATGGCTACACCTTC. The encoded protein is CASSSQGRDYGYTF.